This T cell receptor (beta chain) was retrieved from a study of chronic HIV infection and antiretroviral therapy. A single record per CDR3 protein comes from TCRdb applying MiXCR to the 5' RACE reads. The sample lists roughly 48,000 distinct CDR3 sequences; about 19% were seen once. Germline loops: CDR1 SNHLY, CDR2 FYNNEI. Trimming pared 6 bases from V and 0 bases from J, leaving 8 bases between. The CDR3 extends over 13 amino acids. The source of this sequence is an adult who had HIV and had not received antiretroviral therapy, or was an uninfected healthy control (not recorded which). The V gene is TRBV2, the J gene TRBJ1-1, with D unclear. The material sequenced was peripheral blood. This CDR3 reads CASSRTMNTEAFF. The CDR3 DNA is TGTGCCAGCAGCAGGACCATGAACACTGAAGCTTTCTTT.